This is a list of T cell receptor beta chains from one sample in a study of shared clonotypes between healthy human individuals. Libraries were prepared by immunoSEQ multiplex PCR; TCRdb keeps only in-frame clonotypes and omits some of them. The repertoire holds 550,000 to 750,000 clones, with roughly 94% as singletons. Sample: naive CD8+ T cells sorted from blood. The origin of the receptors is a man aged 25 to 45 in good health. The CDR3 runs from the conserved cysteine through the conserved F or W. The D gene is left open where the match is weak.

d_gene | j_gene | v_gene | CDR3aa | CDR3nt
NA | TRBJ2-1 | TRBV5-5 | CASSLSGGAANEQFF | TGTGCCAGCAGCCTTTCAGGAGGGGCTGCAAATGAGCAGTTCTTC
NA | TRBJ1-1 | TRBV6-5 | CASSYGTTGAEAFF | TGTGCCAGCAGTTACGGGACAACTGGGGCTGAAGCTTTCTTT
TRBD1 | TRBJ2-1 | TRBV11-2 | CASSLSPTGWSYNEQFF | TGTGCCAGCAGCTTGTCTCCGACAGGGTGGTCCTACAATGAGCAGTTCTTC
NA | TRBJ2-6 | TRBV28 | CASRRTGSSGANVLTF | TGTGCCAGCAGGCGAACAGGGAGCTCTGGGGCCAACGTCCTGACTTTC
NA | TRBJ2-5 | TRBV30 | CAWSLTETQYF | TGTGCCTGGAGTTTAACAGAGACCCAGTACTTC
NA | TRBJ1-2 | TRBV9 | CASSSRTVGYGYTF | TGTGCCAGCAGCTCCCGGACGGTGGGCTATGGCTACACCTTC
NA | TRBJ2-1 | TRBV5-4 | CASSVYHNEQFF | TGTGCCAGCAGCGTATACCACAATGAGCAGTTCTTC
NA | TRBJ2-6 | TRBV4-3 | CASSQAASGANVLTF | TGCGCCAGCAGCCAAGCTGCCTCTGGGGCCAACGTCCTGACTTTC
TRBD1 | TRBJ2-6 | TRBV11-2 | CASSLIGDRGGSGANVLTF | TGTGCCAGCAGCTTAATCGGGGACAGGGGAGGGTCTGGGGCCAACGTCCTGACTTTC
NA | TRBJ2-1 | TRBV6-6 | CASRLNEQFF | TGTGCCAGCAGGCTGAATGAGCAGTTCTTC
TRBD2 | TRBJ2-1 | TRBV29-1 | CSVEGTSGQTSYNEQFF | TGCAGCGTTGAAGGGACTAGCGGCCAAACCTCCTACAATGAGCAGTTCTTC
NA | TRBJ2-1 | TRBV6-6 | CASSYSRGYNEQFF | TGTGCCAGCAGTTACTCAAGAGGGTACAATGAGCAGTTCTTC
NA | TRBJ2-3 | TRBV7-9 | CASSLDPFSTDTQYF | TGTGCCAGCAGCTTGGATCCCTTTAGCACAGATACGCAGTATTTT
NA | TRBJ1-5 | TRBV6-1 | CASSEERGWSNQPQHF | TGTGCCAGCAGTGAAGAGCGTGGGTGGAGCAATCAGCCCCAGCATTTT
NA | TRBJ2-1 | TRBV13 | CASSPHWADYNEQFF | TGTGCCAGCAGCCCCCATTGGGCGGACTACAATGAGCAGTTCTTC
NA | TRBJ2-1 | TRBV6-1 | CASSELFDPWDKGSSYNEQFF | TGTGCCAGCAGTGAACTCTTCGACCCCTGGGACAAGGGTAGCTCCTACAATGAGCAGTTCTTC
NA | TRBJ1-1 | TRBV10-2 | CASSEMVNTEAFF | TGCGCCAGCAGTGAGATGGTGAACACTGAAGCTTTCTTT
TRBD2 | TRBJ2-1 | TRBV14 | CASSQDEVQREESNYNEQFF | TGTGCCAGCAGCCAAGATGAGGTACAGCGGGAGGAATCTAACTACAATGAGCAGTTCTTC
NA | TRBJ1-1 | TRBV18 | CASSPRTYREGNTEAFF | TGTGCCAGCTCACCACGGACCTACAGGGAAGGGAACACTGAAGCTTTCTTT
TRBD2 | TRBJ2-1 | TRBV5-1 | CASTPTASGYNEQFF | TGCGCCAGCACCCCGACGGCTAGCGGATACAATGAGCAGTTCTTC
NA | TRBJ2-5 | TRBV15 | CAISKGLETQYF | TGTGCCATTTCGAAGGGACTAGAGACCCAGTACTTC
NA | TRBJ2-1 | TRBV5-4 | CASTGTAYNEQFF | TGTGCCAGCACCGGGACCGCCTACAATGAGCAGTTCTTC